The rows below give T cell receptor beta chains drawn from one sample of a study of OX40 agonist ivuxolimab in advanced cancers. Sequenced by immunoSEQ multiplex PCR; TCRdb stores in-frame clones only, minus some. Of tens of thousands of clones in the sample, about nine tenths were seen once. This material consisted of CD4+ or CD8+ T cells sorted from blood, taken in a trial of the OX40 agonist ivuxolimab. Receptor source: an adult with an advanced solid tumor such as melanoma, head and neck, liver or kidney cancer. Both conserved end residues are part of each CDR3. The order of the fields is V gene, clone size, J gene, D gene, CDR3 protein, CDR3 DNA. The D gene is left open where the match is weak. Not every row has a clone size; where given, it reads once, few, many or a size class.

v_gene: TRBV29-1; abundance: .; j_gene: TRBJ1-1; d_gene: .; CDR3aa: CSVGGGAYTEAFF; CDR3nt: TGCAGCGTGGGTGGAGGTGCGTACACTGAAGCTTTCTTT
v_gene: TRBV6-6; abundance: .; j_gene: TRBJ2-5; d_gene: TRBD2; CDR3aa: CASSYLGTSGSETQYF; CDR3nt: TGTGCCAGCAGTTACTTGGGGACTAGCGGGAGTGAGACCCAGTACTTC
v_gene: TRBV6-5; abundance: .; j_gene: TRBJ2-1; d_gene: .; CDR3aa: CASSSPANNEQFF; CDR3nt: TGTGCCAGCAGTTCCCCCGCAAACAATGAGCAGTTCTTC
v_gene: TRBV11-3; abundance: .; j_gene: TRBJ2-5; d_gene: TRBD1; CDR3aa: CASSSGKGAYGETQYF; CDR3nt: TGTGCCAGCAGTTCGGGGAAGGGGGCGTACGGAGAGACCCAGTACTTC
v_gene: TRBV11-3; abundance: .; j_gene: TRBJ2-1; d_gene: .; CDR3aa: CASSLIGFSYNEQFF; CDR3nt: TGTGCCAGCAGCTTGATCGGATTCTCCTACAATGAGCAGTTCTTC
v_gene: TRBV28; abundance: .; j_gene: TRBJ2-7; d_gene: TRBD1; CDR3aa: CASSAVGTGTYEQYF; CDR3nt: TGTGCCAGCAGTGCAGTTGGGACAGGGACCTACGAGCAGTACTTC
v_gene: TRBV11-3; abundance: .; j_gene: TRBJ2-1; d_gene: TRBD2; CDR3aa: CASSPQAGDVSYNEQFF; CDR3nt: TGTGCCAGCAGCCCCCAGGCGGGGGACGTCTCCTACAATGAGCAGTTCTTC
v_gene: TRBV28; abundance: .; j_gene: TRBJ1-1; d_gene: .; CDR3aa: CASSSIGVGNTEAFF; CDR3nt: TGTGCCAGCAGTTCAATTGGTGTGGGGAACACTGAAGCTTTCTTT
v_gene: TRBV18; abundance: .; j_gene: TRBJ2-5; d_gene: .; CDR3aa: CASSPGRTQETQYF; CDR3nt: TGTGCCAGCTCACCAGGAAGGACCCAAGAGACCCAGTACTTC
v_gene: TRBV7-9; abundance: .; j_gene: TRBJ2-1; d_gene: .; CDR3aa: CASSLQQGLYNEQFF; CDR3nt: TGTGCCAGCAGCCTACAACAGGGTTTATACAATGAGCAGTTCTTC
v_gene: TRBV19; abundance: .; j_gene: TRBJ1-1; d_gene: .; CDR3aa: CASRFGRAGDPLNTEAFF; CDR3nt: TGTGCCAGTAGATTCGGACGGGCAGGGGACCCCCTGAACACTGAAGCTTTCTTT
v_gene: TRBV11-2; abundance: .; j_gene: TRBJ2-5; d_gene: .; CDR3aa: CASSPEGTQYF; CDR3nt: TGTGCCAGCAGCCCCGAGGGGACCCAGTACTTC
v_gene: TRBV9; abundance: .; j_gene: TRBJ2-5; d_gene: .; CDR3aa: CASSVANGAETQYF; CDR3nt: TGTGCCAGCAGCGTAGCTAACGGGGCGGAGACCCAGTACTTC
v_gene: TRBV19; abundance: .; j_gene: TRBJ2-7; d_gene: .; CDR3aa: CASKLLGEDRGPFEKYF; CDR3nt: TGTGCCAGTAAACTATTGGGGGAAGACCGGGGCCCCTTCGAGAAGTACTTC
v_gene: TRBV15; abundance: .; j_gene: TRBJ2-3; d_gene: .; CDR3aa: CATSRDRGPNTQYF; CDR3nt: TGTGCCACCAGCAGAGACAGGGGCCCAAATACGCAGTATTTT
v_gene: TRBV6-6; abundance: .; j_gene: TRBJ2-2; d_gene: .; CDR3aa: CASSYGGSGELFF; CDR3nt: TGTGCCAGCAGTTACGGTGGTTCCGGGGAGCTGTTTTTT
v_gene: TRBV6-1; abundance: .; j_gene: TRBJ1-5; d_gene: .; CDR3aa: CASKRDHNQPQHF; CDR3nt: TGTGCCAGCAAACGGGACCACAATCAGCCCCAGCATTTT
v_gene: TRBV10-2; abundance: .; j_gene: TRBJ2-7; d_gene: TRBD1; CDR3aa: CASRRTGDAYEQYF; CDR3nt: TGCGCCAGCAGGAGGACAGGGGACGCCTACGAGCAGTACTTC
v_gene: TRBV12-5; abundance: .; j_gene: TRBJ1-2; d_gene: .; CDR3aa: CALPVGYGYTF; CDR3nt: TGTGCCCTCCCCGTGGGCTATGGCTACACCTTC
v_gene: TRBV7-9; abundance: .; j_gene: TRBJ1-2; d_gene: .; CDR3aa: CASSLETDGYTF; CDR3nt: TGTGCCAGCAGCTTAGAAACGGATGGCTACACCTTC
v_gene: TRBV2; abundance: .; j_gene: TRBJ2-3; d_gene: TRBD1; CDR3aa: CASKSGTGAGDTQYF; CDR3nt: TGTGCCAGCAAATCCGGGACAGGGGCGGGAGATACGCAGTATTTT
v_gene: TRBV19; abundance: once; j_gene: TRBJ2-7; d_gene: .; CDR3aa: CASSPIYSSYEQYF; CDR3nt: TGTGCCAGTAGTCCGATTTACAGCTCCTACGAGCAGTACTTC
v_gene: TRBV15; abundance: many; j_gene: TRBJ2-3; d_gene: .; CDR3aa: CATSRVASFSTDTQYF; CDR3nt: TGTGCCACCAGCAGAGTGGCTAGCTTTAGCACAGATACGCAGTATTTT
v_gene: TRBV18; abundance: few; j_gene: TRBJ2-5; d_gene: .; CDR3aa: CASSPKQETQYF; CDR3nt: TGTGCCAGCTCACCAAAACAAGAGACCCAGTACTTC
v_gene: TRBV28; abundance: .; j_gene: TRBJ1-4; d_gene: .; CDR3aa: CASSLRGVREKLFF; CDR3nt: TGTGCCAGCAGTTTACGTGGGGTGAGGGAAAAACTGTTTTTT
v_gene: TRBV9; abundance: .; j_gene: TRBJ1-5; d_gene: .; CDR3aa: CASSADPGGNQPQHF; CDR3nt: TGTGCCAGCAGCGCGGACCCGGGAGGCAATCAGCCCCAGCATTTT